The present TCR beta chain was sequenced within a study of glioma-infiltrating T cells after dendritic cell vaccination. In the study overall: Autologous tumor lysate-pulsed dendritic cell vaccination was given between 2003 and 2012. Dendritic cell vaccine was injected intradermally three times, biweekly.

The germline CDR1 and CDR2 sequences are MNHEY and SMNVEV (reference sequence). The CDR3 is 16 amino acids. V lost 6 bases and J 0 bases, leaving 17 bases between the germline ends. The repertoire was sequenced with immunoSEQ multiplex PCR; TCRdb's copy has only in-frame clones and lacks some. Of about 50,000 clones listed, over 75% are singletons. Sample time point: after dendritic cell vaccination, including at tumor progression/relapse. Only patients with spare fresh-frozen tumor and over two years of follow-up were included. The material was blood, obtained after dendritic cell vaccination. The TCR originated in a human donor with glioblastoma. The V call is TRBV27, the J call TRBJ1-2; the D is unclear. The CDR3: CASRKGGVPANYGYTF. The DNA of the CDR3 is TGTGCCAGCAGAAAGGGAGGAGTTCCAGCTAACTATGGCTACACCTTC.